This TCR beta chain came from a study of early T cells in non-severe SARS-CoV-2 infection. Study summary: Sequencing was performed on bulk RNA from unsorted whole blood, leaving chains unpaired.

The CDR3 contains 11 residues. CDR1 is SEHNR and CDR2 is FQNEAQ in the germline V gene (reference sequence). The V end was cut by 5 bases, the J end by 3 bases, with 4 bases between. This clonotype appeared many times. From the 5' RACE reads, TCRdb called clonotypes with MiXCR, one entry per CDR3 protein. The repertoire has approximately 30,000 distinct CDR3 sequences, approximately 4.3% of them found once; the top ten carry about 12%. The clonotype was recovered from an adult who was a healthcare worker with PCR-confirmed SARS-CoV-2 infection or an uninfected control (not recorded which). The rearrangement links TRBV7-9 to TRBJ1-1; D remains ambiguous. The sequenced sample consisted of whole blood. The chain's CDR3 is CASSLYTEAFF. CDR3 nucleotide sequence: TGTGCCAGCAGCCTTTACACTGAAGCTTTCTTT.